The T cell receptor (beta chain) described here comes from a study of siplizumab effects on memory and regulatory T cells. Findings and caveats of the study: Siplizumab significantly brought down the alloreactive sequences that trace back to unstimulated CD4+ memory cells. The apparent diversity of naive T cells exceeded that of memory cells, and naive T cells seemed to make a major contribution to the alloresponse. Roughly 80-95% of dividing CD4+ or CD8+ clones were without an attributable naive or memory phenotype.

Comment on this clone: Its specificity is unknown.

Three pairs of donors had their unstimulated naive, memory, effector memory and TEMRA subsets sequenced. Trimming shortened V by 6 bases and J by 2 bases, and 17 bases separated the two germline ends. Germline lookup yields CDR1 MNHEY and CDR2 SMNVEV (reference sequence). The CDR3 has 15 residues. Libraries were prepared by immunoSEQ multiplex PCR; TCRdb keeps only in-frame clonotypes and omits some of them. The sample lists roughly 100,000 clones, roughly 96% occurring once. This TCR was recovered from a human donor in good health. Sequencing input: naive CD4+ T cells sorted from blood. The genes are TRBV27 and TRBJ2-7; D perhaps matches TRBD1 (6 bases). The CDR3 region is CASRYTRDTPYEQYF. CDR3 DNA sequence: TGTGCCAGCAGATATACCCGGGACACCCCCTACGAGCAGTACTTC.